This TCR beta chain was recorded in a study of identical twins. Study observations and caveats: Zero-insertion analyses might be partly confounded by invariant T cells like MAIT and iNKT.

Germline CDR1 reads SGHTA; CDR2 reads FQGNSA. Trimming cost V 5 bases and J 3 bases, with 17 bases left between them. This CDR3 has 15 residues. A universal primer site was created by template switching, with the cDNA bearing unique molecular identifiers. TCRdb called the 5' RACE reads again in MiXCR, with one record for every CDR3 protein. This sample carries 410,000 or so distinct CDR3 sequences, around 20% of them seen once, and the ten largest clones take about 12%. This clonotype was seen a handful of times. Antigen unknown. This TCR derives from a man aged 50-60 years in good health. The V and J genes are TRBV7-2 and TRBJ2-7; D is possibly TRBD2 (5 bases). Sample: naive T cells sorted from blood. Here the CDR3 DNA reads TGTGCCAGCAGCCAAACGGGATTGCCGTTCTACGAGCAGTACTTC. Its translation is CASSQTGLPFYEQYF.